The 9 T cell receptor beta chains below come from one sample, sequenced in a study of T cells in Graves' hyperthyroidism and ophthalmopathy. From RNA transcripts, TCR beta CDR3 regions were amplified. RT-PCR in the first round (using the HTBI primer set) targeted the TCR CDR3. TCRdb fed the multiplex PCR reads into MiXCR, producing one record per CDR3 protein. In the table there are 300,000 to 400,000 distinct CDR3 sequences, roughly a fifth of which are singletons. Sequences were obtained from blood. The receptors originated from a woman between 45 and 60 years old with Graves' hyperthyroidism.

The CDR3 is CASSFWHRGQEGYTF. The CDR3 nucleotides are TGTGCCAGCAGTTTCTGGCACAGGGGGCAGGAAGGCTACACCTTC. The rearrangement uses TRBV28 and TRBJ1-2; 9 bases map to TRBD1. The junction had 10 bases not matched to a gene; V was cut back by 3 bases and J by 8 bases. Germline CDR1 MDHEN, CDR2 SYDVKM. The CDR3 runs to 15 residues.

The DNA of the CDR3 is TGTGCCAGCTCACCAGTAGGACAGGGCTCCTACGAGCAGTACTTC. Residues: CASSPVGQGSYEQYF. The chain uses TRBV18 and TRBJ2-7, with TRBD1 identical over 8 bases. Trimming took 2 bases from V and 0 from J; bases not matched to a gene: 3. The CDR3 has 15 residues. Germline loops: CDR1 KGHSH, CDR2 LQKENI.

There are many counts of this clonotype. The V gene is TRBV28, the J gene TRBJ1-4; the D is unclear. The CDR3 runs to 13 residues. V dropped 3 bases and J dropped 4 bases, with 6 bases sitting between them. The V gene's germline CDR1 is MDHEN and CDR2 SYDVKM. CDR3 sequence reads: CASSFEGNEKLFF. As DNA, the CDR3 is TGTGCCAGCAGTTTTGAGGGTAATGAAAAACTGTTTTTT.

The CDR3 DNA is TGTGCCAGCAGCCTATCTAGCGGGTACCAAGAGACCCAGTACTTC. Protein sequence: CASSLSSGYQETQYF. The V gene is TRBV3-1, the J gene TRBJ2-5; 8 bases align to TRBD2. Germline loops: CDR1 LGHDT, CDR2 YNNKEL (reference sequence). The CDR3 runs to 15 residues. V was pared by 4 bases and J by 0 bases, with 4 bases of the junction left unmatched.

This clonotype came up a few times. The genes are TRBV5-4 and TRBJ2-5; possible D gene TRBD1, 7 bases. V lost 0 bases and J 4 bases, leaving 13 bases between the germline ends. The CDR3 spans 15 residues. Germline V lookup: CDR1 SGHNT, CDR2 YYREEE (reference sequence). DNA for the CDR3: TGTGCCAGCAGCTTGGTTGGAGGGGGCCTAGAGACCCAGTACTTC. This codes for CASSLVGGGLETQYF. The full variable domain, rest sourced from reference TRBV5-4 and TRBJ2-5, is ETGVTQSPTHLIKTRGQQVTLRCSSQSGHNTVSWYQQALGQGPQFIFQYYREEENGRGNFPPRFSGLQFPNYSSELNVNALELDDSALYLCASSLVGGGLETQYFGPGTRLLVL.

In its sample, this clonotype was seen many times. The chain links TRBV11-2 to TRBJ2-7; weak D call: TRBD2 (5 bases). With 5 bases removed from V and 3 bases from J, the gap between germline ends came to 14 bases. The CDR3 consists of 14 residues. Germline V lookup: CDR1 SGHAT, CDR2 FQNNGV. CDR3 bases: TGTGCCAGCAGCAGATACGGGATTATCTACGAGCAGTACTTC. Residues: CASSRYGIIYEQYF.

V gene TRBV5-6 combines with J gene TRBJ2-5; 8 nucleotides align to TRBD1. The CDR3 covers 14 residues. Unmatched junction bases numbered 5, after V lost 2 bases and J lost 5 bases. Germline values: CDR1 SGHDT, CDR2 YYEEEE. The CDR3 nucleotides read TGTGCCAGCAGCTTTCAGGGGGCGCGGGAGACCCAGTACTTC. This translates into CASSFQGARETQYF.

This clonotype was observed many times. V is TRBV30 and J is TRBJ2-3; tentative D call: TRBD2 (5 bases). The CDR3 covers 13 residues. The ends were cut back, 4 bases at V and 6 bases at J, with 14 bases in the middle. Germline CDR1 is GTSNPN and CDR2 is SVGIG (reference sequence). CDR3 in amino acids: CAWTTRVGDTQYF. CDR3 sequence (DNA): TGTGCCTGGACCACTAGAGTTGGCGATACGCAGTATTTT.

This clonotype was recorded at least ten times. The chain is built from TRBV24-1 and TRBJ2-1; 7 bases agree with TRBD2. The CDR3 extends over 15 amino acids. Trimming at V came to 3 bases and at J to 0 bases, leaving 1 base not matched to a gene. From germline, CDR1 is KGHDR and CDR2 SFDVKD. CDR3 region: CATSDTGGSYNEQFF. The CDR3 DNA follows: TGTGCCACCAGTGATACGGGGGGCTCCTACAATGAGCAGTTCTTC.